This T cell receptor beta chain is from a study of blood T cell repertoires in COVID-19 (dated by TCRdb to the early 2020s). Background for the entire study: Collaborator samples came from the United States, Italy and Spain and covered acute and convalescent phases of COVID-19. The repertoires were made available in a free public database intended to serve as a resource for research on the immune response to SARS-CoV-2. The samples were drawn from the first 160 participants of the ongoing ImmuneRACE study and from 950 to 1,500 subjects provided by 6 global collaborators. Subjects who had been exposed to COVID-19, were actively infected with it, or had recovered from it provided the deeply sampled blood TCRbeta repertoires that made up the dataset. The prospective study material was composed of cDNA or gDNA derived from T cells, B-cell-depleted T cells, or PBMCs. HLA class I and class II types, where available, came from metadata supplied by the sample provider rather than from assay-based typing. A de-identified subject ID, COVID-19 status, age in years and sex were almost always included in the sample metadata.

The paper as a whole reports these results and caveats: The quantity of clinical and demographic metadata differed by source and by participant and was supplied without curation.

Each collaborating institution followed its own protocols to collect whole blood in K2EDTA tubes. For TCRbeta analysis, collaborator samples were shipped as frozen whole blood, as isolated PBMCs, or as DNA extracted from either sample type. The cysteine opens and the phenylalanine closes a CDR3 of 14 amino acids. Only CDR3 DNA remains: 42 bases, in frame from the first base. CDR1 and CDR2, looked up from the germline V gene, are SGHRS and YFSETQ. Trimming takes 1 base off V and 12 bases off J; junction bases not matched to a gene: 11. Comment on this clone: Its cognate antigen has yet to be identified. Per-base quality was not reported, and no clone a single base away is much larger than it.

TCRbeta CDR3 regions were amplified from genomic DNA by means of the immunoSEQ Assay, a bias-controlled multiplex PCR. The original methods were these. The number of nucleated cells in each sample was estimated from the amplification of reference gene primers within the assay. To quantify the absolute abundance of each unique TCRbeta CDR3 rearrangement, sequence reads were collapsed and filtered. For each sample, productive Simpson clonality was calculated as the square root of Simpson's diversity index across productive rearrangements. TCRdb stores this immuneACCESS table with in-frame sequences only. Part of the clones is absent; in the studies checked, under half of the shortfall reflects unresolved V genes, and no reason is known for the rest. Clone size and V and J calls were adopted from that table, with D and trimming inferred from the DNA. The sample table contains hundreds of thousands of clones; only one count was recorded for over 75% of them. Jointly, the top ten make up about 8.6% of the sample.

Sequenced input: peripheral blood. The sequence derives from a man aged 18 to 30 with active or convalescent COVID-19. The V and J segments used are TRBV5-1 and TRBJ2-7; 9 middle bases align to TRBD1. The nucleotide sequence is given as TGCGCCAGCAGCTTGTTTACAGGGGGCGTGATGCGGTACTTC. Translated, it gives CASSLFTGGVMRYF.